One sample yielded the 19 T cell receptor beta chains listed below, sequenced in a study of post-analysis software for immune sequencing data. Study-level points and caveats: TRBV5-6, TRBV5-1 and TRBV20-1 were among four or five TRBV segments more frequent in patients than controls.

Which antigens these TCRs recognize remains unknown. Carried by the TCR beta cDNA libraries were unique molecular identifiers. Via MiXCR, TCRdb re-called the PCR reads, giving one row per CDR3 protein. This sample has 750,000 to 950,000 distinct CDR3 sequences, with approximately 50% found just once. The sequencing sample was made of blood. These receptor sequences come from a girl aged 10-17 years with multiple sclerosis.

The J gene is TRBJ2-7, the V gene TRBV7-9; 11 positions agree with TRBD1. The J call could be wrong; TRBJ2-4 is a better fit for the DNA end. The germline gives CDR1 SEHNR, CDR2 FQNEAQ (reference sequence). The CDR3 consists of 16 residues. Here the CDR3 DNA reads TGTGCCAGCAGCTTACTTACTCCGGGACAGGGGGGCATTCAGTACTTC. Its translation is CASSLLTPGQGGIQYF.

A few counts support this clonotype. The chain combines TRBV5-1 with TRBJ2-7; the D is unclear. V lost 2 bases, J lost 2 bases, and 11 bases lay in between. The CDR3 is 14 amino acids. Germline values: CDR1 SGHRS, CDR2 YFSETQ. CDR3 sequence: CASSFGVDAYEQYF. The CDR3 DNA sequence: TGCGCCAGCAGCTTTGGGGTGGACGCCTACGAGCAGTACTTC.

This clonotype was counted between two and nine times. The chain uses TRBV5-1 and TRBJ2-1; D gene uncertain. There are 15 residues in the CDR3. Germline V CDR1 and CDR2: SGHRS, YFSETQ. Trimming stripped 0 bases from V and 7 bases from J, with 14 bases between. The CDR3 sequence is CASSLGDGPRNEQFF. For the CDR3, the DNA is TGCGCCAGCAGCTTGGGGGATGGGCCGCGGAATGAGCAGTTCTTC.

The chain employs TRBV20-1 and TRBJ2-3; 9 positions agree with TRBD1. This CDR3 spans 19 amino acids. V was pared by 6 bases and J by 2 bases, with 21 bases of the junction left unmatched. Per the germline V gene, CDR1 is DFQATT and CDR2 is SNEGSKA (reference sequence). CDR3 sequence: CSAHFTGQGTGIPTDTQYF. CDR3 DNA sequence: TGCAGTGCCCACTTCACGGGACAGGGAACAGGGATCCCCACAGATACGCAGTATTTT.

The V gene is TRBV20-1, the J gene TRBJ2-7; no clear D. CDR3 length: 13 residues. The V and J ends lost 2 bases and 3 bases respectively, with 11 bases between them. CDR1 and CDR2 (germline): DFQATT, SNEGSKA (reference sequence). In DNA form, the CDR3 reads TGCAGTGCTAGACCGACTGGCCTCTACGAGCAGTACTTC. Encoded protein: CSARPTGLYEQYF.

This chain joins TRBV28 and TRBJ2-5, with 7 bases matching TRBD1. V lost 6 bases, J lost 5 bases, and 12 bases stayed unmatched. Germline lookup yields CDR1 MDHEN and CDR2 SYDVKM. The CDR3 extends over 15 amino acids. CDR3 amino acids: CASRSAPTGRETQYF. The CDR3 nucleotides are TGTGCCAGCAGATCCGCTCCGACAGGGCGGGAGACCCAGTACTTC.

This clonotype was counted a few times. This chain joins TRBV12-3 or TRBV12-4 and TRBJ2-5; D not resolved. With 2 bases removed from V and 2 bases from J, the gap between germline ends came to 6 bases. The CDR3 runs to 13 residues. The CDR3, as DNA: TGTGCCAGCAGTTTAAACTTACAAGAGACCCAGTACTTC. As protein: CASSLNLQETQYF.

This clonotype was seen a handful of times. This sequence joins TRBV10-3 and TRBJ2-3, with D possibly being TRBD2 (6 bases). This CDR3 spans 15 amino acids. CDR1 and CDR2 (germline): ENHRY, SYGVKD. V was cut by 6 bases and J by 0 bases, with 13 bases left in between. The CDR3 protein is CAISKTGVSTDTQYF. The CDR3 DNA reads as TGTGCCATCAGCAAGACGGGGGTTAGCACAGATACGCAGTATTTT.

This chain connects TRBV5-1 to TRBJ2-7; D possibly corresponds to TRBD1 (5 bases). The CDR3 has 14 amino acids. Germline V gene data show CDR1 as SGHRS and CDR2 as YFSETQ. Trimming cost V 0 bases and J 9 bases, with 16 bases left between them. The CDR3 sequence is CASSLEAKGALQYF. CDR3 coding DNA: TGCGCCAGCAGCTTGGAAGCCAAAGGGGCCCTGCAGTACTTC.

This clonotype was observed a single time. The junction and the germline gene differ at one end; a read error may be behind it. V is TRBV2 and J is TRBJ2-1; 8 bases are a match to TRBD2. Germline CDR1 reads SNHLY; CDR2 reads FYNNEI. The CDR3 extends over 14 amino acids. This CDR3 is CTSSEGRGGGEQFF. CDR3 DNA: TGTACCAGCAGTGAAGGACGGGGGGGAGGTGAGCAGTTCTTC.

The gene calls are TRBV5-1 and TRBJ2-3; the D is unclear. CDR1 and CDR2 (germline): SGHRS, YFSETQ. Trimming pared 5 bases from V and 0 bases from J, leaving 19 bases between. The CDR3 consists of 17 residues. The CDR3 sequence: CASRLNPTGSSTDTQYF. In nucleotides, the CDR3 is TGCGCCAGCAGACTAAATCCAACCGGGTCTAGCACAGATACGCAGTATTTT.

The chain couples TRBV10-3 to TRBJ2-5, with TRBD2 matching over 12 bases. From germline, CDR1 is ENHRY and CDR2 SYGVKD. With 6 bases clipped from V and 2 bases from J, the junction kept 19 bases outside the gene matches. The CDR3 covers 20 residues. CDR3 amino acids: CAISGTSGPRRGGLQETQYF. CDR3 nucleotides: TGTGCCATCAGCGGGACTAGCGGGCCCCGTAGGGGCGGTTTGCAAGAGACCCAGTACTTC.

The chain links TRBV6-4 to TRBJ2-1; possibly TRBD2 for D (5 bases). The germline V gene has CDR1 MRHNA and CDR2 SNTAGT. The V end was cut by 5 bases, the J end by 0 bases, with 23 bases between. This CDR3 has 19 amino acids. CDR3 sequence reads: CASSRVGAWTSSSYNEQFF. The CDR3 region has the DNA TGTGCCAGCAGTCGGGTGGGAGCCTGGACTTCTAGCTCCTACAATGAGCAGTTCTTC.

The genes are TRBV5-1 and TRBJ2-5; D perhaps matches TRBD1 (6 bases). The last part of the DNA fits TRBJ2-7 better; the J call may be wrong. The CDR3 is 15 amino acids. Germline assignment: CDR1 SGHRS and CDR2 YFSETQ. The CDR3 is CASSVTGTREYEQYF. The CDR3 DNA is TGCGCCAGCAGCGTCACCGGGACAAGGGAGTACGAGCAGTACTTC.

CDR3 sequence: CASTSGNPYEQYF. The CDR3 DNA reads TGTGCCAGCACCTCAGGGAACCCCTACGAGCAGTACTTC. J is TRBJ2-7 and V is TRBV7-6; a possible D gene is TRBD1 (5 bases). The CDR3 consists of 13 residues. CDR1 and CDR2 (germline): SGHVS, FNYEAQ. The V and J ends lost 7 bases and 2 bases respectively, with 12 bases between them.

The J gene is TRBJ1-2, the V gene TRBV4-1; TRBD1 is a possible D gene (5 bases). CDR1 and CDR2 from the germline V gene are MGHRA and YSYEKL. The CDR3 totals 16 residues. Trimming left V 0 bases short and J 1 base short, with 12 bases between. The CDR3 nucleotides are TGCGCCAGCAGCCAAGATGCCGCAGGACATAACTATGGCTACACCTTC. This sequence encodes CASSQDAAGHNYGYTF.

The rearrangement uses TRBV13 and TRBJ2-5; 7 nucleotides match TRBD2. The CDR3 loop spans 13 amino acids. J gave up 6 bases and V 5 bases, and 6 bases lay outside the gene matches. The germline V gene encodes CDR1 PRHDT and CDR2 FYEKMQ (reference sequence). The CDR3 DNA reads TGTGCCAGCAGCCGTGGGAGGGCACAGACCCAGTACTTC. Residues: CASSRGRAQTQYF.

The V call is TRBV2, the J call TRBJ1-2; D is undetermined. Germline values: CDR1 SNHLY, CDR2 FYNNEI. The CDR3 sequence is 13 residues long. Trimming cost V 7 bases and J 4 bases, with 13 bases left between them. This CDR3 is CASMATLGYGYTF. The DNA for the CDR3 is TGTGCCAGCATGGCCACCCTTGGCTATGGCTACACCTTC.

This clonotype showed up just once. The rearrangement links TRBV29-1 to TRBJ2-1; 7 nucleotides match TRBD2. With 5 bases clipped from V and 7 bases from J, the junction kept 5 bases outside the gene matches. CDR1 is SQVTM and CDR2 is ANQGSEA in the germline V gene. The CDR3 consists of 12 residues. The CDR3 here is CSVSSGFNEQFF. The CDR3 nucleotides read TGCAGCGTTAGTAGCGGGTTTAATGAGCAGTTCTTC.